This T cell receptor (beta chain) was profiled in a study of shared clonotypes between healthy human individuals. This clone occurred a few times. It was at deep level that the assay was run. Using immunoSEQ multiplex PCR, the repertoire was profiled, and TCRdb retains in-frame clones only, with some absent. Altogether around 700,000 clones are present, more than 70% being singletons, with the ten largest covering roughly 2%. With V trimmed by 3 bases and J by 1 base, 12 bases remained unmatched. Germline V gene sequence: CDR1 MNHEY, CDR2 SMNVEV (reference sequence). The CDR3 has 19 residues. All participating donors were Caucasian adults from Nashville, Tennessee.

Material for sequencing was memory CD4+ T cells sorted from blood. Subset of the sample: CD45RA-negative fraction. The clonotype comes from a woman younger than 45 in good health. The gene calls are TRBV27 and TRBJ2-6; 7 positions agree with TRBD1. This CDR3 reads CASSFGAGRGRSGANVLTF. The CDR3 region has the DNA TGTGCCAGCAGTTTTGGGGCTGGCAGGGGGAGATCTGGGGCCAACGTCCTGACTTTC.